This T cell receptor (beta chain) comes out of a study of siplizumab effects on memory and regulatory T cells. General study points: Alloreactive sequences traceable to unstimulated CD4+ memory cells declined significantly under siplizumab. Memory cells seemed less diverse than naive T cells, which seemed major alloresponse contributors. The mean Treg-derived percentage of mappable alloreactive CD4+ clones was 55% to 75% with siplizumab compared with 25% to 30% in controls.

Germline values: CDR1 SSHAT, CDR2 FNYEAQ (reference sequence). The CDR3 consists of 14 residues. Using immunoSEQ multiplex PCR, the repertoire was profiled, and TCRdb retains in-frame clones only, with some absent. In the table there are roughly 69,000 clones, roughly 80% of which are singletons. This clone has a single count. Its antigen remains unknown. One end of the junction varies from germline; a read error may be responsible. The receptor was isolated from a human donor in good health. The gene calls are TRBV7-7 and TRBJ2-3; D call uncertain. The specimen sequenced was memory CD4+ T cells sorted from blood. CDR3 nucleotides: TGTGCTAGCAGTCTAGGGCTACTTGGAGATACGCAGTATTTT. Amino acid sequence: CASSLGLLGDTQYF.